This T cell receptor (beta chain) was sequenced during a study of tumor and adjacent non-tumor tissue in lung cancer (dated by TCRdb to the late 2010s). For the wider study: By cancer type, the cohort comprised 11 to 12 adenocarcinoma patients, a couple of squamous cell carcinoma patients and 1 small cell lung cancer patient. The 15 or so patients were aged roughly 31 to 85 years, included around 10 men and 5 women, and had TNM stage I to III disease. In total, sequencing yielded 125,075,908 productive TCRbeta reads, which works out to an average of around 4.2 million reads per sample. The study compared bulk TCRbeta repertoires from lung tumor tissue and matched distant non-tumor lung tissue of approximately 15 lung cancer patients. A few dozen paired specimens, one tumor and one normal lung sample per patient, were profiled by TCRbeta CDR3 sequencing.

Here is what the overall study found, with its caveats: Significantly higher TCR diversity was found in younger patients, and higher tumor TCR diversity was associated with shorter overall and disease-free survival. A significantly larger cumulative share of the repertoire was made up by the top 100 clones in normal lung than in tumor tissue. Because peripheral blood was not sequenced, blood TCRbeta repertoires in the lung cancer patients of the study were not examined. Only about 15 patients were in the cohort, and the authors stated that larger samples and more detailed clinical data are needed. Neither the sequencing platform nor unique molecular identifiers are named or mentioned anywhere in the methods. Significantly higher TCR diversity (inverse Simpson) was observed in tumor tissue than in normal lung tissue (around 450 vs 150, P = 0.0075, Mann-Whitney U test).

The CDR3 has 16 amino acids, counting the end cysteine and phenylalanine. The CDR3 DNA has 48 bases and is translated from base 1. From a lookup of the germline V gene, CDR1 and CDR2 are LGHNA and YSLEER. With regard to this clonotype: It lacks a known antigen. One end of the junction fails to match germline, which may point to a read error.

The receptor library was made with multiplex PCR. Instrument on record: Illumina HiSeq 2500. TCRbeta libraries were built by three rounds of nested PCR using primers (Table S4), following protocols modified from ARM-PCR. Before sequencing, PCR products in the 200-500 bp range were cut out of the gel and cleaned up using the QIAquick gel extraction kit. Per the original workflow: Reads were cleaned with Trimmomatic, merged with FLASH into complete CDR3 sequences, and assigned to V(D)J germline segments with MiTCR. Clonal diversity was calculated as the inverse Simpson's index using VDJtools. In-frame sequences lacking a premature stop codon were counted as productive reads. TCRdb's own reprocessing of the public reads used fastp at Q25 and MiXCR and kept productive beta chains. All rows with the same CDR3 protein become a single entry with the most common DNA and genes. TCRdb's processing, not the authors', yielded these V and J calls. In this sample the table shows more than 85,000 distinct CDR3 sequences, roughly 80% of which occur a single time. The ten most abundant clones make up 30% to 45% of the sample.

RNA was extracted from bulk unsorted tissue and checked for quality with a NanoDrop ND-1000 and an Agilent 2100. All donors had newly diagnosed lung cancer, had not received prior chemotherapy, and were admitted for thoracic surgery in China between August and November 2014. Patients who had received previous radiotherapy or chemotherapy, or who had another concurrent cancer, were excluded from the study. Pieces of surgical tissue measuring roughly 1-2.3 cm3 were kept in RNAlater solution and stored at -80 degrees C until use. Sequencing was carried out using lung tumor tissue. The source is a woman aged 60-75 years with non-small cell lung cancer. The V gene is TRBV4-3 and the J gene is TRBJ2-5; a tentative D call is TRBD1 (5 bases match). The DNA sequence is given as TGCGCCGGCAGCCAATATTTCCAAGGGGCCGCAGAGACCCAGTACTTC. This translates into CAGSQYFQGAAETQYF.